This note documents a single T cell receptor beta chain sequence. V was clipped by 1 base and J by 2 bases; unmatched bases: 4. The germline gives CDR1 LNHDA, CDR2 SQIVND (reference sequence). CDR3 length equals 15 residues. The data derive from a study of blood T cell repertoires in COVID-19. Study-level background: In each case, the material was cDNA or gDNA derived from T cells, B-cell-depleted T cells, or PBMCs.

Source study methods: Amplification from reference gene primers served as the basis for estimated nucleated cell counts. Sequenced by immunoSEQ multiplex PCR; TCRdb stores in-frame clones only, minus some. The V and J calls and clone size are taken from that table; D and trimming were inferred from the DNA. Of about 380,000 clones listed, 85% were seen once; the top ten hold under 4%. The sequenced sample consisted of peripheral blood. The chain is built from TRBV19 and TRBJ1-2; TRBD1 agrees at 7 bases. The TCR comes from a young woman with acute or convalescent COVID-19. CDR3 amino acids: CASSIAGQSNYGYTF. Here the CDR3 DNA reads TGTGCCAGTAGTATAGCGGGACAGTCCAACTATGGCTACACCTTC.